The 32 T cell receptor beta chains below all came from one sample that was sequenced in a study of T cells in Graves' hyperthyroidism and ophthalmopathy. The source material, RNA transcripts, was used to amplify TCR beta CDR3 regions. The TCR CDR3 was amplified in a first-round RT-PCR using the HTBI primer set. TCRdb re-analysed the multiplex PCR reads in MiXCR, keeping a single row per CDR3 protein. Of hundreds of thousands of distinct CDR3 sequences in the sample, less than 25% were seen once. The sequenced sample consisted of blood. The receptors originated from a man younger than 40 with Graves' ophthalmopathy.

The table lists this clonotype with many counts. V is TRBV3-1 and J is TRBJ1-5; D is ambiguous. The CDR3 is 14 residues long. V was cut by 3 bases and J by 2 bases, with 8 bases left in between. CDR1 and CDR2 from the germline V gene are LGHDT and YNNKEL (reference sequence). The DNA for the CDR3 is TGTGCCAGCAGCCAGGGGTTGGGCAATCAGCCCCAGCATTTT. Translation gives CASSQGLGNQPQHF. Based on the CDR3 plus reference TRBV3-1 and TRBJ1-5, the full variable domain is DTAVSQTPKYLVTQMGNDKSIKCEQNLGHDTMYWYKQDSKKFLKIMFSYNNKELIINETVPNRFSPKSPDKAHLNLHINSLELGDSAVYFCASSQGLGNQPQHFGDGTRLSIL.

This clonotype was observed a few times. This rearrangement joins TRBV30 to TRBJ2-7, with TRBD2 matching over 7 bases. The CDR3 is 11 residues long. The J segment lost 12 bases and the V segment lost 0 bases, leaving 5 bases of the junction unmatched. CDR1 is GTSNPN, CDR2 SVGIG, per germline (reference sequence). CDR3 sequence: CAWSVAGQRYF. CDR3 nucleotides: TGTGCCTGGAGTGTAGCGGGGCAGCGGTACTTC.

The CDR3 sequence: CASSWGQHYEQYF. CDR3 bases: TGTGCCAGCAGTTGGGGACAGCACTACGAGCAGTACTTC. This sequence joins TRBV27 and TRBJ2-7; 7 bases map to TRBD1. Trimming took 4 bases from V and 3 from J; bases not matched to a gene: 3. Germline CDR1 and CDR2: MNHEY and SMNVEV (reference sequence). CDR3 length: 13 residues.

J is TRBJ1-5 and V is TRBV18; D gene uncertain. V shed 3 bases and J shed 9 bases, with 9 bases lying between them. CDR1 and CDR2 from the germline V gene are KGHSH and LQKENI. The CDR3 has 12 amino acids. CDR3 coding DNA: TGTGCCAGCTCACCCACAAATGGGCCCCAGCATTTT. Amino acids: CASSPTNGPQHF.

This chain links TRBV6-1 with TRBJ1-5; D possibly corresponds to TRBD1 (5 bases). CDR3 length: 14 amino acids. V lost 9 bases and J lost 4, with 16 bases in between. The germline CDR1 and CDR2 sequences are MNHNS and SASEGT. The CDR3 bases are TGTGCCAGTAAATCCGGGACCTGGAATCAGCCCCAGCATTTT. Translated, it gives CASKSGTWNQPQHF.

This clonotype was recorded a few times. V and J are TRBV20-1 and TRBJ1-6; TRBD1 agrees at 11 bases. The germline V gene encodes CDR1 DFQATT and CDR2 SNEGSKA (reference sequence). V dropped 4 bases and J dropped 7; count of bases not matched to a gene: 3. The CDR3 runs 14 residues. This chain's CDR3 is CSAKDRGLNSPLHF. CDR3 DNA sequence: TGCAGTGCTAAGGACAGGGGGCTGAATTCACCCCTCCACTTT.

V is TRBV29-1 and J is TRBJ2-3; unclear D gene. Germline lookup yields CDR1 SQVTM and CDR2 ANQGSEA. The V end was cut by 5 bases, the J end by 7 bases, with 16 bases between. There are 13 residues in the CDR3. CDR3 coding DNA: TGCAGCGTTTGTCGCCTCCGCCGGTATACGCAGTATTTT. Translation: CSVCRLRRYTQYF.

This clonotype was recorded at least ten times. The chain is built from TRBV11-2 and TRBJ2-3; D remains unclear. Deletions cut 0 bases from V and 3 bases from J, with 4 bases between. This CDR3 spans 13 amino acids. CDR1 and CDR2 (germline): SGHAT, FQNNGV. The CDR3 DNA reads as TGTGCCAGCAGCTTAGAGATAACAGATACGCAGTATTTT. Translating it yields CASSLEITDTQYF.

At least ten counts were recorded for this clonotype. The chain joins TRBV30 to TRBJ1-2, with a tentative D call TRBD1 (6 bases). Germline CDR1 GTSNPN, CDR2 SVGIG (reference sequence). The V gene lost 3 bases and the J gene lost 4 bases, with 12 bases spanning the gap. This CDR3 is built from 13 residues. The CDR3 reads CAWSRQESYGYTF. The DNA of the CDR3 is TGTGCCTGGAGCCGACAGGAGAGCTATGGCTACACCTTC.

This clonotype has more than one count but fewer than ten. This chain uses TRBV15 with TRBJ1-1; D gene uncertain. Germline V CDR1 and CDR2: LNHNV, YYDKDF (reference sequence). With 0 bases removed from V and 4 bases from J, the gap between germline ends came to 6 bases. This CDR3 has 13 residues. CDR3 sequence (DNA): TGTGCCACCAGCAGAGATGTGGGCACTGAAGCTTTCTTT. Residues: CATSRDVGTEAFF.

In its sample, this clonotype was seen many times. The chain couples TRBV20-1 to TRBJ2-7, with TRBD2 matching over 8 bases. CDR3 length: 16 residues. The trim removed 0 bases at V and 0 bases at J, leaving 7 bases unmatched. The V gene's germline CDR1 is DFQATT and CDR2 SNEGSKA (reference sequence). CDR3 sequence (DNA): TGCAGTGCTAGAGATCCTCTGAGCGGGAGCTCCTACGAGCAGTACTTC. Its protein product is CSARDPLSGSSYEQYF.

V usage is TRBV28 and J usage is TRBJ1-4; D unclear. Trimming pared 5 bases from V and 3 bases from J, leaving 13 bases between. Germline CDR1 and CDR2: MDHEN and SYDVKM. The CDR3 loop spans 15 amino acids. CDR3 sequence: CASSPRVAANEKLFF. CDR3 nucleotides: TGTGCCAGCAGTCCGCGGGTGGCGGCTAATGAAAAACTGTTTTTT. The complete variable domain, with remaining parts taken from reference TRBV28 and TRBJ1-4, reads DVKVTQSSRYLVKRTGEKVFLECVQDMDHENMFWYRQDPGLGLRLIYFSYDVKMKEKGDIPEGYSVSREKKERFSLILESASTNQTSMYLCASSPRVAANEKLFFGSGTQLSVL.

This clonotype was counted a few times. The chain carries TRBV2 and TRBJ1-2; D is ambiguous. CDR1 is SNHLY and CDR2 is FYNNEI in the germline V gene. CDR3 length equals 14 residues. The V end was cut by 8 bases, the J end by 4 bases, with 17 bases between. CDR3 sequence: CASGGDDRTYGYTF. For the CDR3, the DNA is TGTGCCAGCGGCGGCGACGACCGGACCTATGGCTACACCTTC.

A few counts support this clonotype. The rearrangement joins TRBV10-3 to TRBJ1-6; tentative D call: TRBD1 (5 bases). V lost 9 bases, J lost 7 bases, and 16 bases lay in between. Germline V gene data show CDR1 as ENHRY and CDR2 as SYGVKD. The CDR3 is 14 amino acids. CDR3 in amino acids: CAIQQELGNSPLHF. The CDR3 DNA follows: TGTGCCATTCAACAGGAGCTGGGAAATTCACCCCTCCACTTT.

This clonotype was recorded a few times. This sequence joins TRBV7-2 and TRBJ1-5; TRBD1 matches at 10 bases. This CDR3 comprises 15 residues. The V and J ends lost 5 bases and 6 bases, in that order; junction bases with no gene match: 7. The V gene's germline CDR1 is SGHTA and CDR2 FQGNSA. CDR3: CASSIRDRGGQPQHF. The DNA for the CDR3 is TGTGCCAGCAGCATCCGGGACAGGGGAGGTCAGCCCCAGCATTTT.

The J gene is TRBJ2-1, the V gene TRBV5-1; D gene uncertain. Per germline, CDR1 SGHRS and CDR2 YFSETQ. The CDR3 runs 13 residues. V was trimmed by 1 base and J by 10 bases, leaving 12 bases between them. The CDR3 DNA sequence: TGCGCCAGCAGCTTGAATACCCAGGCCGAGCAGTTCTTC. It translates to CASSLNTQAEQFF.

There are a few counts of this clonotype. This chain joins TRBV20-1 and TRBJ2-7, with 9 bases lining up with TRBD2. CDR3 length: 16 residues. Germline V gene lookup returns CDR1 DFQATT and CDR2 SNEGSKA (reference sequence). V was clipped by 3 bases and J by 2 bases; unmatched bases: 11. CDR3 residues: CSARGSSGSETYEQYF. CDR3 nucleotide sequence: TGCAGTGCTAGGGGTAGTAGCGGGAGCGAAACCTACGAGCAGTACTTC.

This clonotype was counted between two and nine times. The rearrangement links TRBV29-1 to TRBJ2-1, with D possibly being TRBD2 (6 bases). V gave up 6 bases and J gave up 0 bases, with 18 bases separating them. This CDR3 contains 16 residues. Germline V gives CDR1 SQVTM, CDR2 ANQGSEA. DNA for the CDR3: TGCAGCGTGGGGTGGGACTCAGAGAGCTCCTACAATGAGCAGTTCTTC. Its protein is CSVGWDSESSYNEQFF.

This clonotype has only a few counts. This CDR3 reads CAWSVIQGRDEQFF. The CDR3 DNA reads as TGTGCCTGGAGTGTAATACAGGGAAGGGATGAGCAGTTCTTC. This chain connects TRBV30 to TRBJ2-1; tentative D call: TRBD1 (6 bases). CDR1 and CDR2 from the germline V gene are GTSNPN and SVGIG (reference sequence). CDR3 size: 14 residues. Trimming removed 0 bases from V and 8 bases from J, with 14 bases in between.

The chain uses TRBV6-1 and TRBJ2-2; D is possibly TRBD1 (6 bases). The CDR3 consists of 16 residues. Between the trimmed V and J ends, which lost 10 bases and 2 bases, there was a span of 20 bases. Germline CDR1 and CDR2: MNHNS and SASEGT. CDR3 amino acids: CATRGSDRSNTGELFF. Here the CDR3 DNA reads TGTGCCACCCGGGGCTCCGACAGGAGTAACACCGGGGAGCTGTTTTTT.

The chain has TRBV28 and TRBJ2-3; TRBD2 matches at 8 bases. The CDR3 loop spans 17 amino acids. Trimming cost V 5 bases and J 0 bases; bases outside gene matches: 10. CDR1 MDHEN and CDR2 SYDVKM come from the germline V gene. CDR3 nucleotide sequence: TGTGCCAGCAGTACCCCGGGACTAGGAATGAGCACAGATACGCAGTATTTT. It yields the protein CASSTPGLGMSTDTQYF.

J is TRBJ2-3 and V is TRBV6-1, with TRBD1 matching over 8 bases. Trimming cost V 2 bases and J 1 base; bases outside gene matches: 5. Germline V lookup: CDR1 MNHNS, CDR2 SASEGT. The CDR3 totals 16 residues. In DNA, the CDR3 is TGTGCCAGCAGTGAATACCCGGGACAGGGCACAGATACGCAGTATTTT. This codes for CASSEYPGQGTDTQYF.

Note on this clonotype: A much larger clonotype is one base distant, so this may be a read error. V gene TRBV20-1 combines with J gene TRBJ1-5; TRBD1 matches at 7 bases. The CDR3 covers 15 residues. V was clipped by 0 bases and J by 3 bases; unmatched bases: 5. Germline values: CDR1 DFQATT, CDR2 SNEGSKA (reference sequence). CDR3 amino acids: CSAREQGSLNQPQHF. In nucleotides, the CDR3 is TGCAGTGCTAGAGAACAGGGGTCACTCAATCAGCCCCAGCATTTT.

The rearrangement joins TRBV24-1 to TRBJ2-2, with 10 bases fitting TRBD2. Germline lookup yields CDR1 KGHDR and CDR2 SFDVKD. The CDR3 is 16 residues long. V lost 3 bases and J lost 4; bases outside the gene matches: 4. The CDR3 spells CATSDGTSAFTGELFF. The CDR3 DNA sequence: TGTGCCACCAGTGATGGGACTAGCGCTTTCACCGGGGAGCTGTTTTTT.

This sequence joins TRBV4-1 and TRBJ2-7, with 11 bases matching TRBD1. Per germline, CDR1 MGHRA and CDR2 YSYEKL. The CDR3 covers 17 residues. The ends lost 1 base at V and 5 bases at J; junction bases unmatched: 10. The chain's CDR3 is CASSQVLGDRGMNEQYF. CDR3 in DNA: TGCGCCAGCAGCCAAGTCCTAGGGGACAGGGGGATGAACGAGCAGTACTTC.

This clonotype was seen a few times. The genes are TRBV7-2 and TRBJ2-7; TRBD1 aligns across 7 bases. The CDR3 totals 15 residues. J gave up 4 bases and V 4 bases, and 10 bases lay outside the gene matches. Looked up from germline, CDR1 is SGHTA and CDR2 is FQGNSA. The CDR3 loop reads CASSYPGQVKYEQYF. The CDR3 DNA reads TGTGCCAGCAGCTATCCAGGACAGGTGAAGTACGAGCAGTACTTC.

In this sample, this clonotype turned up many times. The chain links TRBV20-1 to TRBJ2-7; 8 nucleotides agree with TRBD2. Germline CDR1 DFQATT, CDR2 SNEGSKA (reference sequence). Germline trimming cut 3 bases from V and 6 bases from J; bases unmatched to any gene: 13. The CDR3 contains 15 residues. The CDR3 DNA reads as TGCAGTGCTAGGAAACCGGGACTAGGATCCCTCGAGCAGTACTTC. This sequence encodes CSARKPGLGSLEQYF.

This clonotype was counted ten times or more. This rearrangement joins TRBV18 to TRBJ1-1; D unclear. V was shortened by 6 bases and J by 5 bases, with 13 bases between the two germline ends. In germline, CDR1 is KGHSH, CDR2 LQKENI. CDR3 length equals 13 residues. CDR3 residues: CASSGGVGTEAFF. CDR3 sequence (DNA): TGTGCCAGCTCGGGAGGCGTGGGGACTGAAGCTTTCTTT.

The CDR3 bases are TGTGCCTGGGGCCAGGGACGAACCTACGTACTAGCCAAAAACATTCAGTACTTC. Translated: CAWGQGRTYVLAKNIQYF. J is TRBJ2-4 and V is TRBV30; tentatively, D is TRBD1 or TRBD2 (5 bases each). CDR3 length equals 18 residues. Deletions cut 5 bases from V and 0 bases from J, with 23 bases between. Germline values: CDR1 GTSNPN, CDR2 SVGIG (reference sequence).

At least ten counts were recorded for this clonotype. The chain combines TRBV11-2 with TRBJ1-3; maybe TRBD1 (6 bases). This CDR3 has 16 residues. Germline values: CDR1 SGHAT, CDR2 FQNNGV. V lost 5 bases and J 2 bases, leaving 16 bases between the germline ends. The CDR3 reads CASSRIGGLTGNTIYF. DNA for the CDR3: TGTGCCAGCAGCCGAATTGGGGGGCTAACTGGAAACACCATATATTTT.

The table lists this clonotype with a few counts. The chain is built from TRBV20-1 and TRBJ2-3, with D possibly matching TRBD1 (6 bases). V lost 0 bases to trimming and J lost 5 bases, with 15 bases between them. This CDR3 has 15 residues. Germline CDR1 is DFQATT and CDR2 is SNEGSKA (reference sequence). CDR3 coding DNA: TGCAGTGCTAGAGATCCAACAGGGTTGTTAGATACGCAGTATTTT. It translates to CSARDPTGLLDTQYF.

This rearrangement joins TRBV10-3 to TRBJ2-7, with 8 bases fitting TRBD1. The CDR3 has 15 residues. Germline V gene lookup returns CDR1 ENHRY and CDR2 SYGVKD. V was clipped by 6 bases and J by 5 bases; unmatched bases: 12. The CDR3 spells CAISQGQGEIHEQYF. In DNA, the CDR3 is TGTGCCATCAGCCAAGGACAGGGAGAGATACACGAGCAGTACTTC.